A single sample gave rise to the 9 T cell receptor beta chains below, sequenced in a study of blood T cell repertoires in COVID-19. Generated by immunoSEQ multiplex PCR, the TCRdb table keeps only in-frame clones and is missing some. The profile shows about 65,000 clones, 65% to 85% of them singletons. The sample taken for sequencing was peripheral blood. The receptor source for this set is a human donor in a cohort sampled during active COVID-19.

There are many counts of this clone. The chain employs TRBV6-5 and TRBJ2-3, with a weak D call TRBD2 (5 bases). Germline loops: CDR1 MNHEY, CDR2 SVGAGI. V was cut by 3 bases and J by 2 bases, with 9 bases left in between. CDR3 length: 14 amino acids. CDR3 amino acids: CASSYRGDTDTQYF. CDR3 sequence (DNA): TGTGCCAGCAGTTATCGGGGTGACACAGATACGCAGTATTTT.

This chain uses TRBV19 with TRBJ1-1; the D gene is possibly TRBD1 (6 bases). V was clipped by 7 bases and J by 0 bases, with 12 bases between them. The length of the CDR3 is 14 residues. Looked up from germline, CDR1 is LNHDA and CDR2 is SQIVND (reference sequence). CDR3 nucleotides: TGTGCCAGTACTACGGGACATATGAACACTGAAGCTTTCTTT. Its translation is CASTTGHMNTEAFF.

The CDR3 nucleotides read TGTGCCAGCAGCCTTCTTACAGTCCCGAACACTGAAGCTTTCTTT. Translated: CASSLLTVPNTEAFF. V and J are TRBV7-2 and TRBJ1-1; D is unresolved. Looked up from germline, CDR1 is SGHTA and CDR2 is FQGNSA. The CDR3 covers 15 residues. The V gene lost 5 bases and the J gene lost 1 base, with 14 bases spanning the gap.

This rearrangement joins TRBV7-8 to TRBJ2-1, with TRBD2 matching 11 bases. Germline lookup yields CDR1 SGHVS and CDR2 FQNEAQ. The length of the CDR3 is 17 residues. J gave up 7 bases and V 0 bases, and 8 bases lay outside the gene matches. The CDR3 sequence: CASSLAVTSGVGNEQFF. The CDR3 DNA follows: TGTGCCAGCAGCTTAGCGGTGACTAGCGGGGTGGGGAATGAGCAGTTCTTC. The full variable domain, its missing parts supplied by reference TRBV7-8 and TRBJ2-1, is GAGVSQSPRYKVAKRGQDVALRCDPISGHVSLFWYQQALGQGPEFLTYFQNEAQLDKSGLPSDRFFAERPEGSVSTLKIQRTQQEDSAVYLCASSLAVTSGVGNEQFFGPGTRLTVL.

The CDR3 protein is CASSERTDPGELFF. The CDR3 DNA follows: TGTGCCAGCAGTGAAAGGACAGACCCCGGGGAGCTGTTTTTT. The rearrangement uses TRBV2 and TRBJ2-2; possible D gene TRBD1, 6 bases. Germline V CDR1 and CDR2: SNHLY, FYNNEI. CDR3 size: 14 residues. V was clipped by 2 bases and J by 6 bases, with 10 bases between them.

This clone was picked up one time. CDR3 in DNA: TGCAGCGTCGGGACTAGCGGGGCGAATGAGCAGTTCTTC. Amino acids: CSVGTSGANEQFF. This sequence joins TRBV29-1 and TRBJ2-1, with 13 bases lining up with TRBD2. The CDR3 runs to 13 residues. The trim removed 6 bases at V and 7 bases at J, leaving 3 bases unmatched. The V gene's germline CDR1 is SQVTM and CDR2 ANQGSEA.

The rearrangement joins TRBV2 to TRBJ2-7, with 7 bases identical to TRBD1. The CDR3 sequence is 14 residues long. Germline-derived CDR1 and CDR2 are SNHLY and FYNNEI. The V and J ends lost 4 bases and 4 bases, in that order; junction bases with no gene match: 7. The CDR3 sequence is CASSAGRGQYEQYF. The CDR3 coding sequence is TGTGCCAGCAGTGCCGGAAGGGGGCAATACGAGCAGTACTTC.

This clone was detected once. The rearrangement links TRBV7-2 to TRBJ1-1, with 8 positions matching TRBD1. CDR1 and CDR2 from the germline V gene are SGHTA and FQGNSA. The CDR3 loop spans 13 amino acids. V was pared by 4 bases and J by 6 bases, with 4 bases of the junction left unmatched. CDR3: CASSSRQGSEAFF. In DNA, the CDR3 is TGTGCCAGCAGCTCCCGACAGGGGTCTGAAGCTTTCTTT.

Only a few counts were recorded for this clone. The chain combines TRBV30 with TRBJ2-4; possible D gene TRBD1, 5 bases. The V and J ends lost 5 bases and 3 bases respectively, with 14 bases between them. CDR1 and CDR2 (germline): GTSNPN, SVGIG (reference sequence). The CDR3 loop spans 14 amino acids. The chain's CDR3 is CAWAQGVVKNIQYF. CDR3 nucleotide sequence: TGTGCCTGGGCTCAAGGGGTAGTCAAAAACATTCAGTACTTC.